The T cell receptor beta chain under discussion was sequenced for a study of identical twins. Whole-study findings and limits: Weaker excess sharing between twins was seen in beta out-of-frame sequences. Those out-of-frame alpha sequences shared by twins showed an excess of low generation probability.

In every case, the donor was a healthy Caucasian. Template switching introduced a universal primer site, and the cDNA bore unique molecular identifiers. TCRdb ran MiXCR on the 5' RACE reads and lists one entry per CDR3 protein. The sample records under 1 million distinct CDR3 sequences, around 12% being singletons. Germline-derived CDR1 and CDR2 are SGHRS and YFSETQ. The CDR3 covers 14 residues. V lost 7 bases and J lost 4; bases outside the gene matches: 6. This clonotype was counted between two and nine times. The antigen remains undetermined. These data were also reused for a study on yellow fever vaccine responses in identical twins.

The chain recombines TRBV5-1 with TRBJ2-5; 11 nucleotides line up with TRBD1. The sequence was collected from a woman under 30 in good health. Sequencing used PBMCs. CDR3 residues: CASHTGTGGETQYF. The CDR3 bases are TGCGCCAGCCATACCGGGACAGGGGGAGAGACCCAGTACTTC.